These 5 T cell receptor beta chains came from one sample sequenced in a study of cytomegalovirus exposure and HLA in healthy donors. It was with 60 Vbeta and 13 Jbeta primers that the PCR ran. Measured with immunoSEQ multiplex PCR; TCRdb has only the in-frame clones, and not every one. The sample lists about 130,000 clones, roughly 88% occurring once. The sample consisted of PBMCs. These receptors were obtained from a boy aged 5-17 years in good health and CMV-seronegative.

The rearrangement links TRBV27 to TRBJ2-3; perhaps TRBD2 as D (6 bases). V was cut by 1 base and J by 3 bases, with 14 bases left in between. CDR1 and CDR2 (germline): MNHEY, SMNVEV (reference sequence). This CDR3 has 16 residues. Here the CDR3 reads CASSLLAGAGTDTQYF. The CDR3 DNA is TGTGCCAGCAGTTTATTGGCCGGGGCGGGAACAGATACGCAGTATTTT.

V usage is TRBV11-2 and J usage is TRBJ2-5, with a possible D match to TRBD1 (5 bases). The CDR3 is made up of 14 amino acids. V was trimmed by 1 base and J by 4 bases, leaving 10 bases between them. Germline V gene lookup returns CDR1 SGHAT and CDR2 FQNNGV. In DNA form, the CDR3 reads TGTGCCAGCAGCTTAGGGGGCTTAAGAGAGACCCAGTACTTC. Protein: CASSLGGLRETQYF.

The chain is built from TRBV4-1 and TRBJ1-2; weak D call: TRBD1 (5 bases). Germline V gene lookup returns CDR1 MGHRA and CDR2 YSYEKL. This CDR3 spans 15 amino acids. Trimming left V 1 base short and J 4 bases short, with 13 bases between. The CDR3 DNA is TGCGCCAGCAGCCAAGTCGGGGACGGGGGCTATGGCTACACCTTC. Its protein is CASSQVGDGGYGYTF.

This clone was found a few times. J is TRBJ1-1 and V is TRBV5-1; weak D call: TRBD1 (5 bases). CDR1 and CDR2 (germline): SGHRS, YFSETQ. The CDR3 has 14 residues. Trimming shortened V by 4 bases and J by 5 bases, and 15 bases separated the two germline ends. The CDR3 nucleotides are TGCGCCAGCAGCACCAGGGAGGGTGTTACTGAAGCTTTCTTT. As protein: CASSTREGVTEAFF.

The rearrangement joins TRBV6-1 to TRBJ1-5; D gene uncertain. The CDR3 is 17 amino acids. Trimming cost V 0 bases and J 0 bases, with 12 bases left between them. Per the germline V gene, CDR1 is MNHNS and CDR2 is SASEGT. The CDR3 protein is CASSEAQQPYSNQPQHF. CDR3 DNA sequence: TGTGCCAGCAGTGAAGCACAACAGCCGTATAGCAATCAGCCCCAGCATTTT.